Shown below are 29 T cell receptor beta chains from a single sample sequenced in a study of cytomegalovirus exposure and HLA in healthy donors. The data were produced by immunoSEQ multiplex PCR, yet TCRdb's version contains in-frame clones alone and is incomplete. This table has 220,000 or so clones, approximately 80% appearing once. Sequencing was carried out using PBMCs. All receptors derive from a woman aged 25 to 39 in good health and CMV-seropositive.

This clone was counted once. This chain uses TRBV6-6 with TRBJ1-5; 8 bases match TRBD1. The CDR3 length is 15 residues. The V gene end was trimmed by 6 bases and the J gene end by 2 bases; junction bases not matched to a gene: 6. Germline CDR1 is MNHNY and CDR2 is SVGAGI (reference sequence). The CDR3 spells CASSLTGVGNQPQHF. CDR3 DNA: TGTGCCAGCAGCCTGACAGGGGTCGGCAATCAGCCCCAGCATTTT.

The chain combines TRBV29-1 with TRBJ2-7; D unresolved. Looked up from germline, CDR1 is SQVTM and CDR2 is ANQGSEA. V shed 5 bases and J shed 4 bases, with 6 bases lying between them. The CDR3 consists of 10 residues. CDR3 sequence (DNA): TGCAGCGTTCAACATTACGAGCAGTACTTC. Amino acid sequence: CSVQHYEQYF.

V and J are TRBV10-1 and TRBJ2-3, with 9 positions matching TRBD1. The germline CDR1 and CDR2 sequences are WNHNN and SYGVQD (reference sequence). The CDR3 runs to 11 residues. Unmatched junction bases numbered 3, after V lost 8 bases and J lost 9 bases. As DNA, the CDR3 is TGCGCCAGCGGTGGACAGGGGACGCAGTATTTT. It encodes CASGGQGTQYF.

This chain connects TRBV7-3 to TRBJ2-1; D is possibly TRBD2 (5 bases). Germline V gene lookup returns CDR1 SGHTA and CDR2 FQGTGA. The V gene lost 1 base and the J gene lost 7 bases, with 8 bases spanning the gap. The length of the CDR3 is 13 residues. CDR3 region: CASSLNLANEQFF. The CDR3 nucleotides are TGTGCCAGCAGCTTAAACCTAGCTAATGAGCAGTTCTTC.

The chain joins TRBV2 to TRBJ1-5; D unclear. The CDR3 length is 14 residues. Trimming pared 8 bases from V and 4 bases from J, leaving 15 bases between. The germline gives CDR1 SNHLY, CDR2 FYNNEI. CDR3 nucleotide sequence: TGTGCCAGCGCGGGAACCGAGCGGAATCAGCCCCAGCATTTT. This sequence encodes CASAGTERNQPQHF.

The chain links TRBV5-6 to TRBJ2-1, with 13 bases lining up with TRBD2. Germline assignment: CDR1 SGHDT and CDR2 YYEEEE. There are 13 residues in the CDR3. With 4 bases clipped from V and 10 bases from J, the junction kept 2 bases outside the gene matches. In DNA, the CDR3 is TGTGCCAGCAGCACGGGACTAGCGGGAGAGCAGTTCTTC. Residues: CASSTGLAGEQFF.

The rearrangement links TRBV4-1 to TRBJ2-7, with 8 bases aligning to TRBD1. Trimming removed 0 bases from V and 0 bases from J; junction bases left unmatched: 10. Germline values: CDR1 MGHRA, CDR2 YSYEKL. CDR3 length: 18 amino acids. CDR3 DNA: TGCGCCAGCAGCCAAGATCCAAGGAACAGGGGGTTCTCCTACGAGCAGTACTTC. Translating it yields CASSQDPRNRGFSYEQYF.

The V call is TRBV14, the J call TRBJ2-1; TRBD2 aligns across 10 bases. The V and J ends lost 3 bases and 7 bases, in that order; junction bases with no gene match: 9. Germline CDR1 and CDR2: SGHDN and FVKESK. CDR3 length: 16 residues. DNA for the CDR3: TGTGCCAGCAGCCAGTCGGGACTAGCGTGGGGGAATGAGCAGTTCTTC. Translation: CASSQSGLAWGNEQFF. Looking up the rest from reference TRBV14 and TRBJ2-1 gives the full variable domain: EAGVTQFPSHSVIEKGQTVTLRCDPISGHDNLYWYRRVMGKEIKFLLHFVKESKQDESGMPNNRFLAERTGGTYSTLKVQPAELEDSGVYFCASSQSGLAWGNEQFFGPGTRLTVL.

V usage is TRBV28 and J usage is TRBJ1-5, with 7 bases identical to TRBD1. In germline, CDR1 is MDHEN, CDR2 SYDVKM. The V gene end was trimmed by 6 bases and the J gene end by 3 bases; junction bases not matched to a gene: 11. The CDR3 spans 16 residues. The CDR3 nucleotides read TGTGCCAGCAGCCCAGTACAGGGGTCGTTCAATCAGCCCCAGCATTTT. This encodes CASSPVQGSFNQPQHF.

J is TRBJ2-5 and V is TRBV11-2; D may match TRBD1 or TRBD2 (5 bases each). The CDR3 is 14 residues long. V was shortened by 3 bases and J by 5 bases, with 13 bases between the two germline ends. Germline lookup yields CDR1 SGHAT and CDR2 FQNNGV. Here the CDR3 reads CASSFRGSGETQYF. The CDR3 DNA reads as TGTGCCAGCAGCTTCCGGGGCTCCGGGGAGACCCAGTACTTC.

The J gene is TRBJ2-6, the V gene TRBV5-1; D gene unclear. CDR1 and CDR2 from the germline V gene are SGHRS and YFSETQ. Deletions cut 0 bases from V and 2 bases from J, with 15 bases between. The length of the CDR3 is 18 residues. Here the CDR3 DNA reads TGCGCCAGCAGCTTGGCCGACCCCTTTTTACCTGGGGCCAACGTCCTGACTTTC. This codes for CASSLADPFLPGANVLTF.

The chain combines TRBV5-1 with TRBJ2-1, with TRBD2 matching 13 bases. The CDR3 runs 17 residues. V trimming: 4 bases; J trimming: 0 bases; junction bases outside the gene matches: 4. CDR1 is SGHRS, CDR2 YFSETQ, per germline. The CDR3: CASSAGLAGASYNEQFF. CDR3 in DNA: TGCGCCAGCAGCGCTGGACTAGCGGGAGCCTCCTACAATGAGCAGTTCTTC.

V and J are TRBV29-1 and TRBJ1-1, with unresolved D. The V end lost 5 bases, the J end lost 0 bases, and 10 bases lay between the germline ends. CDR3 size: 13 residues. In germline, CDR1 is SQVTM, CDR2 ANQGSEA. The CDR3 here is CSVQDRMNTEAFF. CDR3 nucleotide sequence: TGCAGCGTTCAGGATCGGATGAACACTGAAGCTTTCTTT.

V and J are TRBV28 and TRBJ1-5; 7 bases are shared with TRBD1. Germline V CDR1 and CDR2: MDHEN, SYDVKM. CDR3 length: 15 amino acids. The J segment lost 4 bases and the V segment lost 2 bases, leaving 5 bases of the junction unmatched. CDR3 sequence reads: CASSLGTVNNQPQHF. CDR3 nucleotide sequence: TGTGCCAGCAGTTTAGGGACAGTCAATAATCAGCCCCAGCATTTT.

The rearrangement uses TRBV5-1 and TRBJ2-7, with D perhaps TRBD1 (6 bases). Per germline, CDR1 SGHRS and CDR2 YFSETQ. CDR3 length: 15 amino acids. Trimming took off 0 bases at V and 3 bases at J, with 13 bases between the two ends. The CDR3 nucleotides read TGCGCCAGCAGCTTGGCTCGGACAGAGGACTACGAGCAGTACTTC. Protein product: CASSLARTEDYEQYF.

The V gene is TRBV28, the J gene TRBJ1-1, with a tentative D call TRBD1 (6 bases). Germline CDR1 and CDR2: MDHEN and SYDVKM. The CDR3 runs to 16 residues. Between the trimmed V and J ends, which lost 4 bases and 10 bases, there was a span of 25 bases. Here the CDR3 reads CASSSYPGATGSRAFF. The DNA for the CDR3 is TGTGCCAGCAGTTCCTACCCGGGGGCCACGGGTTCGAGAGCTTTCTTT.

The chain is built from TRBV11-2 and TRBJ2-6, with D uncertain. The CDR3 extends over 15 amino acids. With 1 base removed from V and 0 bases from J, the gap between germline ends came to 4 bases. Looked up from germline, CDR1 is SGHAT and CDR2 is FQNNGV. This CDR3 is CASSLVLSGANVLTF. The CDR3 coding sequence is TGTGCCAGCAGCTTAGTGCTCTCTGGGGCCAACGTCCTGACTTTC.

The chain recombines TRBV4-3 with TRBJ1-1; no firm D call. This CDR3 comprises 14 residues. Germline loops: CDR1 LGHNA, CDR2 YSLEER. V dropped 0 bases and J dropped 5 bases, with 10 bases sitting between them. The CDR3 sequence: CASSQESVRTEAFF. In nucleotides, the CDR3 is TGCGCCAGCAGCCAAGAATCCGTCAGAACTGAAGCTTTCTTT.

The J gene is TRBJ2-3, the V gene TRBV18, with D possibly TRBD1 on 5 matching bases. This CDR3 region has 16 residues. The germline gives CDR1 KGHSH, CDR2 LQKENI. V was cut by 3 bases and J by 0 bases, with 13 bases left in between. The CDR3 is CASSPVRGGSTDTQYF. CDR3 DNA sequence: TGTGCCAGCTCACCGGTTAGGGGCGGAAGCACAGATACGCAGTATTTT.

The chain links TRBV28 to TRBJ1-1; 9 nucleotides align to TRBD1. CDR3 length: 15 amino acids. V shed 7 bases and J 2 bases; nucleotides not matched to a gene: 8. Germline CDR1 MDHEN, CDR2 SYDVKM. CDR3 nucleotides: TGTGCCAGCATAGGTACAGGGGGCCTTAACACTGAAGCTTTCTTT. Protein: CASIGTGGLNTEAFF. Using reference TRBV28 and TRBJ1-1 for the parts outside the CDR3, the full variable domain is DVKVTQSSRYLVKRTGEKVFLECVQDMDHENMFWYRQDPGLGLRLIYFSYDVKMKEKGDIPEGYSVSREKKERFSLILESASTNQTSMYLCASIGTGGLNTEAFFGQGTRLTVV.

This clone was detected only a few times. The chain employs TRBV6-1 and TRBJ2-1; D call uncertain. Trimming pared 4 bases from V and 0 bases from J, leaving 25 bases between. The germline CDR1 and CDR2 sequences are MNHNS and SASEGT. The CDR3 extends over 20 amino acids. The CDR3 protein is CASSALRARQSFRSYNEQFF. The CDR3 DNA sequence: TGTGCCAGCAGTGCCTTACGTGCAAGACAATCCTTTCGCTCCTACAATGAGCAGTTCTTC.

J is TRBJ1-2 and V is TRBV13; D gene unclear. V was cut by 0 bases and J by 6 bases, with 5 bases left in between. Germline CDR1 reads PRHDT; CDR2 reads FYEKMQ (reference sequence). The CDR3 has 12 residues. CDR3 nucleotide sequence: TGTGCCAGCAGCTTAGGAGGGAATGGCTACACCTTC. It is translated as CASSLGGNGYTF.

The V gene is TRBV4-1, the J gene TRBJ2-7; TRBD2 aligns across 8 bases. Germline V gene sequence: CDR1 MGHRA, CDR2 YSYEKL. V lost 0 bases, J lost 6 bases, and 10 bases stayed unmatched. CDR3 length: 16 residues. DNA for the CDR3: TGCGCCAGCAGCCAAGAGGACGCGGGAGGATCAGGCGAGCAGTACTTC. Translation gives CASSQEDAGGSGEQYF.

The chain has TRBV28 and TRBJ1-1, with 8 bases identical to TRBD1. The germline CDR1 and CDR2 sequences are MDHEN and SYDVKM. The ends lost 0 bases at V and 10 bases at J; junction bases unmatched: 4. The CDR3 covers 13 residues. DNA for the CDR3: TGTGCCAGCAGTTTATGCTGGACAGGGCGAGCTTTCTTT. Translating gives CASSLCWTGRAFF.

The chain employs TRBV6-5 and TRBJ2-7; TRBD1 matches at 7 bases. Germline values: CDR1 MNHEY, CDR2 SVGAGI. The CDR3 length is 15 residues. V lost 4 bases and J lost 4; bases outside the gene matches: 10. CDR3 bases: TGTGCCAGCAGTTCGCCCACAGGGGTGGGATACGAGCAGTACTTC. It yields the protein CASSSPTGVGYEQYF.

The gene calls are TRBV9 and TRBJ2-7; no clear D gene. Trimming removed 0 bases from V and 2 bases from J, with 12 bases in between. This CDR3 region has 15 residues. In germline, CDR1 is SGDLS, CDR2 YYNGEE. The DNA for the CDR3 is TGTGCCAGCAGCGTAGGAACGACGGTAGCCTACGAGCAGTACTTC. It codes for CASSVGTTVAYEQYF.

This clone occurred once. The rearrangement joins TRBV7-6 to TRBJ2-7; D is ambiguous. The germline V gene has CDR1 SGHVS and CDR2 FNYEAQ. V was pared by 2 bases and J by 0 bases, with 8 bases between. This CDR3 has 14 amino acids. The DNA of the CDR3 is TGTGCCAGCAGCTTATATGGGATCTCCTACGAGCAGTACTTC. This encodes CASSLYGISYEQYF.

A single count supports this clone. The chain couples TRBV5-4 to TRBJ1-1, with 10 bases matching TRBD1. The V segment lost 2 bases and the J segment 4 bases; nucleotides outside the gene matches: 2. The CDR3 sequence is 14 residues long. CDR1 and CDR2 from the germline V gene are SGHNT and YYREEE (reference sequence). In DNA form, the CDR3 reads TGTGCCAGCAGCTTTGACAGGGGGCTCACTGAAGCTTTCTTT. This codes for CASSFDRGLTEAFF.

This rearrangement joins TRBV29-1 to TRBJ2-1; 9 bases align to TRBD2. The ends lost 3 bases at V and 4 bases at J; junction bases unmatched: 10. The CDR3 extends over 16 amino acids. Germline V gene data show CDR1 as SQVTM and CDR2 as ANQGSEA. The CDR3: CSVEGIAGVRYNEQFF. CDR3 nucleotides: TGCAGCGTTGAGGGGATAGCGGGAGTACGGTACAATGAGCAGTTCTTC.